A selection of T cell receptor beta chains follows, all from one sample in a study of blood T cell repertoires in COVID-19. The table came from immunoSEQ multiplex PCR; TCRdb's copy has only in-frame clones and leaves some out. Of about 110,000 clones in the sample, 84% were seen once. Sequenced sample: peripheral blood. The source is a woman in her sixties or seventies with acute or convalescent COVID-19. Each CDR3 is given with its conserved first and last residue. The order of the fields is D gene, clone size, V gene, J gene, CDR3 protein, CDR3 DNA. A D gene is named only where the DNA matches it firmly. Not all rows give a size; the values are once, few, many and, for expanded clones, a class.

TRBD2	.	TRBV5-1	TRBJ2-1	CASSSGLAGGTGNEQFF	TGCGCCAGCAGCTCAGGACTAGCGGGAGGGACGGGGAATGAGCAGTTCTTC
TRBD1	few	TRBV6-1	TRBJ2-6	CASSEFRGRTGANVLTF	TGTGCCAGCAGTGAGTTCAGGGGGCGCACTGGGGCCAACGTCCTGACTTTC
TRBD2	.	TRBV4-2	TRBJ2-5	CASSQGLAGSETQYF	TGTGCCAGCAGCCAAGGGCTAGCGGGGTCAGAGACCCAGTACTTC
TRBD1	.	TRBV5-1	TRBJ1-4	CASSMGTGANEKLFF	TGCGCCAGCAGCATGGGGACAGGGGCTAATGAAAAACTGTTTTTT
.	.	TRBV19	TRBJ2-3	CASSQPYFTDTQYF	TGTGCCAGTAGTCAACCCTATTTCACAGATACGCAGTATTTT
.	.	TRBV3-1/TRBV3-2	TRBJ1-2	CASSQGTYGYTF	TGTGCCAGCAGCCAAGGGACATATGGCTACACCTTC
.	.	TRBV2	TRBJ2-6	CASSEYMQGSGANVLTF	TGTGCCAGCAGTGAATACATGCAGGGGTCTGGGGCCAACGTCCTGACTTTC
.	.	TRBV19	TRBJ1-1	CASSVQPTTEAFF	TGTGCCAGTAGTGTACAGCCGACGACTGAAGCTTTCTTT
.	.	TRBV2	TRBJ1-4	CAGHLTNEKLFF	TGTGCCGGACACTTAACTAATGAAAAACTGTTTTTT
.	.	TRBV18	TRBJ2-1	CASSPWTENNEQFF	TGTGCCAGCTCACCGTGGACAGAGAACAATGAGCAGTTCTTC
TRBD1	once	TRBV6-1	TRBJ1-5	CASSDFTGAPNQPQHF	TGTGCCAGCAGTGACTTTACAGGGGCCCCCAATCAGCCCCAGCATTTT
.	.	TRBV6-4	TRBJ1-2	CASQDTNYGYTF	TGTGCCAGTCAGGACACTAACTATGGCTACACCTTC
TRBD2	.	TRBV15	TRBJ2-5	CATSRASGGRETQYF	TGTGCCACCAGCAGAGCTAGCGGGGGGCGAGAGACCCAGTACTTC
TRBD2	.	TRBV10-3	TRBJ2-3	CAITPGLAGTDTQYF	TGTGCCATCACCCCGGGACTAGCGGGTACAGATACGCAGTATTTT
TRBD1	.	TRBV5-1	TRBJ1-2	CASSLDGQGRYGYTF	TGCGCCAGCAGCTTGGACGGACAGGGGAGATATGGCTACACCTTC
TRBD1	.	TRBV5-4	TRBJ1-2	CAGSWDRGPYGYTF	TGTGCCGGCAGCTGGGACAGGGGGCCCTATGGCTACACCTTC
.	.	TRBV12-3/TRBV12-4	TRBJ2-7	CASSFGQTYEQYF	TGTGCCAGCAGTTTTGGCCAGACCTACGAGCAGTACTTC
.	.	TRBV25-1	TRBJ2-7	CASSARTGMNEQYF	TGTGCCAGCAGTGCCCGGACCGGGATGAACGAGCAGTACTTC